These 30 T cell receptor beta chains came from one sample sequenced in a study of vaccination effects on CD4 cells after COVID-19. Their antigen targets remain unknown. Antigen-specific CD4+ T cell clonotypes were called by their expansion after viral peptide-pool culture in ViraFEST. Once cultured for 10 days, the cells underwent separation to obtain CD4+ T cells. The person acquired a PCR-confirmed SARS-CoV-2 infection between March and December 2020. Of the BNT162b2 and mRNA-1273 vaccines, participants received two doses of one or the other. Measured with immunoSEQ multiplex PCR; TCRdb has only the in-frame clones, and not every one. This sample has fewer than 15,000 clones; over 60% occur once, and the top ten carry 33%. This specimen consisted of CD4+ T cells from PBMCs cultured with HCoV-NL63 spike peptides, obtained after COVID-19 vaccination. Every receptor here comes from a human donor who had a prior SARS-CoV-2 infection.

This rearrangement joins TRBV14 to TRBJ1-3; the match to TRBD1 covers 7 bases. V was pared by 4 bases and J by 4 bases, with 7 bases of the junction left unmatched. Germline V gene sequence: CDR1 SGHDN, CDR2 FVKESK. The CDR3 is 15 amino acids. The DNA for the CDR3 is TGTGCCAGCAGCCCACTAAGGGGGCGAGGAAACACCATATATTTT. It codes for CASSPLRGRGNTIYF. The full variable domain, in which reference TRBV14 and TRBJ1-3 provide the parts outside the CDR3, is EAGVTQFPSHSVIEKGQTVTLRCDPISGHDNLYWYRRVMGKEIKFLLHFVKESKQDESGMPNNRFLAERTGGTYSTLKVQPAELEDSGVYFCASSPLRGRGNTIYFGEGSWLTVV.

This clone appeared a few times. The genes are TRBV2 and TRBJ1-2; no clear D. This CDR3 contains 14 residues. CDR1 SNHLY and CDR2 FYNNEI come from the germline V gene. The V and J ends lost 4 bases and 0 bases respectively, with 9 bases between them. This chain's CDR3 is CASSAVSSNYGYTF. CDR3 in DNA: TGTGCCAGCAGTGCTGTCTCCTCTAACTATGGCTACACCTTC.

This clone was counted a single time. The chain has TRBV3-1 (or the pseudogene TRBV3-2) and TRBJ2-1; TRBD2 matches 10 bases. CDR3 length: 16 residues. V lost 3 bases to trimming and J lost 4 bases; unmatched junction nucleotides: 6. Germline CDR1 is LGHDT and CDR2 is YNNKEL (reference sequence). CDR3 region: CASSHFGAGGYNEQFF. The CDR3 nucleotides read TGTGCCAGCAGCCACTTCGGAGCGGGGGGGTACAATGAGCAGTTCTTC.

The rearrangement uses TRBV3-1 (or the pseudogene TRBV3-2) and TRBJ2-3, with TRBD2 identical over 8 bases. Unmatched junction bases numbered 13, after V lost 3 bases and J lost 5 bases. The CDR3 has 17 amino acids. Germline CDR1 is LGHDT and CDR2 is YNNKEL (reference sequence). In DNA form, the CDR3 reads TGTGCCAGCAGCCATTTTTCCGGGGGGGATGAGGGAGATACGCAGTATTTT. Residues: CASSHFSGGDEGDTQYF.

The rearrangement links TRBV5-5 to TRBJ2-7, with D unresolved. Germline CDR1 and CDR2: SGHKS and YYEKEE (reference sequence). This CDR3 comprises 14 residues. V dropped 1 base and J dropped 2 bases, with 10 bases sitting between them. Written as DNA, the CDR3 is TGTGCCAGCAGCTTGACCCCTTTCCCCTACGAGCAGTACTTC. Its protein is CASSLTPFPYEQYF.

CDR3 in amino acids: CASSLQPGGVYNEQFF. The CDR3, as DNA: TGTGCCAGCAGTCTGCAACCAGGGGGCGTCTACAATGAGCAGTTCTTC. V and J are TRBV2 and TRBJ2-1, with 8 positions matching TRBD1. CDR1 is SNHLY, CDR2 FYNNEI, per germline. With V trimmed by 5 bases and J by 3 bases, 9 bases remained unmatched. This CDR3 contains 16 residues. Combining the CDR3 with reference TRBV2 and TRBJ2-1 gives the whole variable domain EPEVTQTPSHQVTQMGQEVILRCVPISNHLYFYWYRQILGQKVEFLVSFYNNEISEKSEIFDDQFSVERPDGSNFTLKIRSTKLEDSAMYFCASSLQPGGVYNEQFFGPGTRLTVL.

This clone is deemed medium-sized. V gene TRBV5-1 combines with J gene TRBJ2-4, with TRBD1 matching 7 bases. The germline gives CDR1 SGHRS, CDR2 YFSETQ. The CDR3 covers 14 residues. Losses at the gene ends were 2 bases for V and 2 bases for J; bases not matched to a gene: 1. Written as DNA, the CDR3 is TGCGCCAGCAGCTTACAGGGGACCAAAAACATTCAGTACTTC. This encodes CASSLQGTKNIQYF.

The chain is built from TRBV5-5 and TRBJ1-1; D uncertain. Germline CDR1 and CDR2: SGHKS and YYEKEE (reference sequence). CDR3 length equals 14 residues. Trimming cost V 0 bases and J 10 bases, with 16 bases left between them. The CDR3 nucleotides are TGTGCCAGCAGCTTGGTCGGGGTATCTTCCGGAGCTTTCTTT. As protein: CASSLVGVSSGAFF.

This chain joins TRBV7-9 and TRBJ2-7, with D unclear. Per the germline V gene, CDR1 is SEHNR and CDR2 is FQNEAQ (reference sequence). The CDR3 is 12 amino acids. V lost 3 bases, J lost 3 bases, and 6 bases lay in between. CDR3 bases: TGTGCCAGCAGCTTTAACATCTACGAGCAGTACTTC. Translated: CASSFNIYEQYF.

The chain carries TRBV19 and TRBJ2-5, with 14 positions matching TRBD2. The CDR3 covers 17 residues. In germline, CDR1 is LNHDA, CDR2 SQIVND (reference sequence). The V segment lost 5 bases and the J segment 2 bases; nucleotides outside the gene matches: 7. The CDR3 DNA reads as TGTGCCAGTAGTCAGGGACTAGCGGGAGTTGGGCAAGAGACCCAGTACTTC. Its translation is CASSQGLAGVGQETQYF. Variable domain in full (rest from reference TRBV19 and TRBJ2-5): DGGITQSPKYLFRKEGQNVTLSCEQNLNHDAMYWYRQDPGQGLRLIYYSQIVNDFQKGDIAEGYSVSREKKESFPLTVTSAQKNPTAFYLCASSQGLAGVGQETQYFGPGTRLLVL.

This clone showed up just a few times. The J gene is TRBJ2-5, the V gene TRBV3-1 (or the pseudogene TRBV3-2); 8 positions agree with TRBD1. Trimming removed 0 bases from V and 5 bases from J; junction bases left unmatched: 8. This CDR3 is 16 amino acids long. Germline V CDR1 and CDR2: LGHDT, YNNKEL (reference sequence). Written as DNA, the CDR3 is TGTGCCAGCAGCCAAGATCCCAGGGGGCATGGCGAGACCCAGTACTTC. It translates to CASSQDPRGHGETQYF.

The V call is TRBV6-2 or TRBV6-3, the J call TRBJ2-6; no clear D gene. In germline, CDR1 is MNHEY, CDR2 SVGEGT. This CDR3 has 15 amino acids. V lost 0 bases, J lost 3 bases, and 6 bases lay in between. As DNA, the CDR3 is TGTGCCAGCAGTTACTCCCGTGGTGGGGCCAACGTCCTGACTTTC. This sequence encodes CASSYSRGGANVLTF.

The V call is TRBV5-6, the J call TRBJ2-3; tentatively, D is TRBD2 (5 bases). The CDR3 is 13 residues long. Trimming left V 9 bases short and J 2 bases short, with 13 bases between. The germline gives CDR1 SGHDT, CDR2 YYEEEE. The CDR3 spells CATGLGNTDTQYF. The CDR3, as DNA: TGTGCCACCGGACTTGGTAACACAGATACGCAGTATTTT.

The J gene is TRBJ2-6, the V gene TRBV9; 7 nucleotides match TRBD2. J gave up 2 bases and V 3 bases, and 8 bases lay outside the gene matches. Germline CDR1 is SGDLS and CDR2 is YYNGEE. This CDR3 spans 17 amino acids. CDR3 bases: TGTGCCAGCAGCGGGGGGGGGAGATACGCTGGGGCCAACGTCCTGACTTTC. Amino acids: CASSGGGRYAGANVLTF.

The V gene is TRBV5-5, the J gene TRBJ1-4; no firm D call. The CDR3 totals 13 residues. Germline CDR1 SGHKS, CDR2 YYEKEE (reference sequence). The V gene lost 6 bases and the J gene lost 3 bases, with 9 bases spanning the gap. Here the CDR3 reads CASNWSPNEKLFF. For the CDR3, the DNA is TGTGCCAGCAACTGGAGCCCTAATGAAAAACTGTTTTTT.

The V and J genes are TRBV5-1 and TRBJ2-5; D is uncertain. The V gene lost 3 bases and the J gene lost 4 bases, with 7 bases spanning the gap. CDR1 and CDR2 from the germline V gene are SGHRS and YFSETQ. There are 12 residues in the CDR3. DNA of the CDR3: TGCGCCAGCAGCTATGATGGAGAGACCCAGTACTTC. This sequence encodes CASSYDGETQYF.

This chain links TRBV5-1 with TRBJ1-4, with TRBD1 matching over 7 bases. V shed 3 bases, J shed 5 bases, and the junction held 10 bases outside the gene matches. This CDR3 comprises 16 residues. Germline CDR1 SGHRS, CDR2 YFSETQ. CDR3 coding DNA: TGCGCCAGCAGCTGGACGGGGACAGAGATAAATGAAAAACTGTTTTTT. Encoded protein: CASSWTGTEINEKLFF.

The V gene is TRBV13, the J gene TRBJ2-3, with D tentatively TRBD1 (6 bases). The ends were cut back, 6 bases at V and 2 bases at J, with 21 bases in the middle. Per the germline V gene, CDR1 is PRHDT and CDR2 is FYEKMQ (reference sequence). The length of the CDR3 is 17 residues. CDR3 sequence (DNA): TGTGCCAGCAGGCAGCTACAGGGAGTTCCCCTCACAGATACGCAGTATTTT. Protein: CASRQLQGVPLTDTQYF.

This clone came up once. The chain employs TRBV30 and TRBJ2-7; D is possibly TRBD1 (6 bases). CDR3 length equals 13 residues. Germline V CDR1 and CDR2: GTSNPN, SVGIG (reference sequence). The ends were cut back, 0 bases at V and 4 bases at J, with 10 bases in the middle. The CDR3 nucleotides are TGTGCCTGGAGTGTACGAGGGGGTTACGAGCAGTACTTC. Translating it yields CAWSVRGGYEQYF.

A single count supports this clone. As DNA, the CDR3 is TGTGCCTGGACCGTGGGCCTAATTATTGGAGCGGATACGCAGTATTTT. It yields the protein CAWTVGLIIGADTQYF. The chain is built from TRBV30 and TRBJ2-3; unclear D gene. CDR1 and CDR2 (germline): GTSNPN, SVGIG (reference sequence). This CDR3 has 16 amino acids. Between the trimmed V and J ends, which lost 4 bases and 6 bases, there was a span of 23 bases.

This chain uses TRBV5-1 with TRBJ2-6; possibly TRBD1 or TRBD2 for D (5 bases each). Trimming took off 4 bases at V and 2 bases at J, with 10 bases between the two ends. Per the germline V gene, CDR1 is SGHRS and CDR2 is YFSETQ. The CDR3 is 15 residues long. The chain's CDR3 is CASSNGGPGANVLTF. The CDR3 nucleotides are TGCGCCAGCAGCAATGGGGGACCTGGGGCCAACGTCCTGACTTTC.

This chain connects TRBV4-3 to TRBJ2-7, with D possibly TRBD2 on 5 matching bases. CDR1 is LGHNA, CDR2 YSLEER, per germline. The V gene lost 1 base and the J gene lost 2 bases, with 12 bases spanning the gap. The CDR3 runs to 15 residues. The CDR3 DNA is TGCGCCAGCAGCCAAGTCTGGCCTAGCCCCTACGAGCAGTACTTC. Amino acid sequence: CASSQVWPSPYEQYF.

The chain couples TRBV7-2 to TRBJ2-2; D is unclear. The CDR3 contains 12 residues. V was cut by 0 bases and J by 10 bases, with 6 bases left in between. The germline V gene has CDR1 SGHTA and CDR2 FQGNSA. As DNA, the CDR3 is TGTGCCAGCAGCTTAGCGGTATCGGAGCTGTTTTTT. Residues: CASSLAVSELFF.

The V call is TRBV2, the J call TRBJ2-3, with D perhaps TRBD2 (7 bases). This CDR3 has 16 amino acids. Germline CDR1 SNHLY, CDR2 FYNNEI. V was cut by 0 bases and J by 1 base, with 11 bases left in between. CDR3 sequence reads: CASSEARGPRTDTQYF. The CDR3 nucleotides read TGTGCCAGCAGTGAAGCGCGGGGGCCACGCACAGATACGCAGTATTTT.

The rearrangement joins TRBV5-3 to TRBJ2-1; TRBD2 matches 10 bases. TRBV5-3 carries the ORF label, with uncertain function. V trimming: 3 bases; J trimming: 6 bases; junction bases outside the gene matches: 9. The length of the CDR3 is 16 residues. This CDR3 is CARSSRTSGDLNEQFF. The CDR3 coding sequence is TGTGCCAGAAGCTCAAGGACTAGCGGCGACCTCAATGAGCAGTTCTTC.

This chain links TRBV6-5 with TRBJ2-3; 12 bases fit TRBD2. V lost 6 bases and J lost 5; bases outside the gene matches: 3. The CDR3 extends over 14 amino acids. Germline V gene lookup returns CDR1 MNHEY and CDR2 SVGAGI. The CDR3 DNA reads as TGTGCCAGCAGCCTAGCGGGGGGGCGAGATACGCAGTATTTT. Its protein product is CASSLAGGRDTQYF.

V usage is TRBV20-1 and J usage is TRBJ1-2, with 9 bases matching TRBD1. The V gene end was trimmed by 3 bases and the J gene end by 11 bases; junction bases not matched to a gene: 13. CDR3 size: 14 residues. Per the germline V gene, CDR1 is DFQATT and CDR2 is SNEGSKA (reference sequence). The CDR3 DNA sequence: TGCAGTGCTAGTGTACAGGGGGCAATCGGGGTGTACACCTTC. Translating it yields CSASVQGAIGVYTF.

The V call is TRBV9, the J call TRBJ1-3; D is unclear. The CDR3 contains 14 residues. The germline V gene has CDR1 SGDLS and CDR2 YYNGEE. V was cut by 0 bases and J by 2 bases, with 6 bases left in between. The CDR3 DNA reads TGTGCCAGCAGCGTAGGTGCAACTGGAAACACCATATATTTT. It translates to CASSVGATGNTIYF.

The chain links TRBV12-5 to TRBJ2-3; D might be TRBD2 (6 bases). The germline gives CDR1 LGHNT, CDR2 FRNRAP. V was clipped by 8 bases and J by 8 bases, with 29 bases between them. This CDR3 has 17 amino acids. This CDR3 is CASHPGLMGGFVGTQYF. The CDR3 region has the DNA TGTGCTAGTCATCCGGGACTTATGGGGGGATTCGTTGGTACGCAGTATTTT.

The table lists this clone with a count of one. The chain links TRBV7-2 to TRBJ1-2, with D possibly being TRBD1 (5 bases). This CDR3 contains 13 residues. CDR1 SGHTA and CDR2 FQGNSA come from the germline V gene. V shed 5 bases and J shed 3 bases, with 10 bases lying between them. The chain's CDR3 is CASSPGLHYGYTF. The CDR3 nucleotides read TGTGCCAGCAGCCCAGGGTTACACTATGGCTACACCTTC.